The present TCR beta chain was sequenced within a study of metastatic and nonmetastatic thyroid tumors. Across the whole study: Repertoire data that came from the blood and tumor or nodule tissue of malignant and benign thyroid patients were compared. Whole-study results and caveats: The reported finding was significantly higher TCR beta diversity in malignant thyroid tumors relative to benign nodules, in blood and tumor.

There are many counts of this clone. Antigen: not known. Via MiXCR, TCRdb re-called the PCR reads. The sample records tens of thousands of clones, more than 12% being singletons. Thyroid surgery took place with no prior treatment in any patient. The CDR3 runs 14 residues. V shed 1 base and J shed 7 bases, with 13 bases lying between them. Germline CDR1 and CDR2: SGHTA and FQGNSA. This chain joins TRBV7-2 and TRBJ2-5; weak D call: TRBD1 (6 bases). This TCR was sampled from a female donor with papillary thyroid cancer or a benign thyroid nodule (not recorded which). Some clones in this sample may be carry-over from other donors' samples. The sequenced material came from tumor tissue. The CDR3 is CASSLVLQGGTQYF. CDR3 bases: TGTGCCAGCAGCTTAGTTCTACAGGGTGGGACCCAGTACTTC.